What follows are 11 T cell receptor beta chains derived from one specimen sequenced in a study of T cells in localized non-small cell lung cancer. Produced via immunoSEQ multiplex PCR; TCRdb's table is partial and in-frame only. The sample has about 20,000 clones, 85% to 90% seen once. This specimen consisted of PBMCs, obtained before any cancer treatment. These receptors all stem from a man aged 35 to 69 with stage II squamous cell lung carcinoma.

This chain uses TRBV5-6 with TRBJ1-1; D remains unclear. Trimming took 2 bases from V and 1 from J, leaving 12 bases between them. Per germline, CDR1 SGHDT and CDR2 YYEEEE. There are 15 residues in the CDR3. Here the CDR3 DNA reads TGTGCCAGCAGCTTCTTGTCCAGACAGAACACTGAAGCTTTCTTT. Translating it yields CASSFLSRQNTEAFF.

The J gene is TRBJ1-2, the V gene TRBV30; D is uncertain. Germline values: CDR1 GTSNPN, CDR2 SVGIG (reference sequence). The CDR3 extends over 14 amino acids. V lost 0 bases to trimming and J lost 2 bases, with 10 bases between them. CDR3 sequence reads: CAWSVMRANYGYTF. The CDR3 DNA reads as TGTGCCTGGAGTGTGATGAGGGCCAACTATGGCTACACCTTC. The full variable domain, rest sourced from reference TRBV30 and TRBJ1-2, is SQTIHQWPATLVQPVGSPLSLECTVEGTSNPNLYWYRQAAGRGLQLLFYSVGIGQISSEVPQNLSASRPQDRQFILSSKKLLLSDSGFYLCAWSVMRANYGYTFGSGTRLTVV.

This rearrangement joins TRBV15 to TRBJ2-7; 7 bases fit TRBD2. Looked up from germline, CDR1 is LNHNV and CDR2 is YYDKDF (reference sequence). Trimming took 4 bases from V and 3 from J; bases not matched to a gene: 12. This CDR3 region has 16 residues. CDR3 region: CATSIGPSGEVYEQYF. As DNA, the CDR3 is TGTGCCACCAGCATAGGGCCCAGCGGGGAGGTCTACGAGCAGTACTTC. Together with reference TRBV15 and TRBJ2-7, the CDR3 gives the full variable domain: DAMVIQNPRYQVTQFGKPVTLSCSQTLNHNVMYWYQQKSSQAPKLLFHYYDKDFNNEADTPDNFQSRRPNTSFCFLDIRSPGLGDTAMYLCATSIGPSGEVYEQYFGPGTRLTVT.

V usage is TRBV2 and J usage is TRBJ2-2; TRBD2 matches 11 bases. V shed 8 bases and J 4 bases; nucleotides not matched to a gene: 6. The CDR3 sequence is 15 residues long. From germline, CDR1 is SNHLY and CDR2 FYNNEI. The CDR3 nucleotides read TGTGCCAGCGGGGGACTAGCGGTTAGCACCGGGGAGCTGTTTTTT. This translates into CASGGLAVSTGELFF.

The CDR3 DNA follows: TGTGCCAGCAGCTCGGATCTAACAGGGAGGGGGGAAACTGAAGCTTTCTTT. This translates into CASSSDLTGRGETEAFF. The chain couples TRBV7-8 to TRBJ1-1; TRBD1 is a possible D gene (6 bases). V gave up 4 bases and J gave up 5 bases, with 23 bases separating them. CDR1 is SGHVS and CDR2 is FQNEAQ in the germline V gene. The CDR3 consists of 17 residues.

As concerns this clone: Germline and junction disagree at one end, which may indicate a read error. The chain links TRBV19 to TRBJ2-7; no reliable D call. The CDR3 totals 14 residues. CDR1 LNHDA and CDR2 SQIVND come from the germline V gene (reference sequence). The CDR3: CASSITGDSHEQYF. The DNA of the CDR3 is TGTGCCAGTAGTATTACTGGCGACTCCCACGAGCAGTACTTC.

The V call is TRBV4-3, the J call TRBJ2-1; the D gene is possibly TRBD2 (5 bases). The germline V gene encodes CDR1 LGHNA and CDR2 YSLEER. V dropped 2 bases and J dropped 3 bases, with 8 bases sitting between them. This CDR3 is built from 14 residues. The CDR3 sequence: CASSQRRDYNEQFF. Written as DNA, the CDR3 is TGCGCCAGCAGCCAACGACGGGACTACAATGAGCAGTTCTTC.

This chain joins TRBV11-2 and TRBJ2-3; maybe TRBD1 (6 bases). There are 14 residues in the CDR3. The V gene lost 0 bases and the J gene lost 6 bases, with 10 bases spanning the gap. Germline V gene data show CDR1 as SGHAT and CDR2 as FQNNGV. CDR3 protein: CASSLDTGSDTQYF. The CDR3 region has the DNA TGTGCCAGCAGCTTAGATACAGGGTCCGATACGCAGTATTTT.

The CDR3 protein is CASSGAERDYNEQFF. CDR3 coding DNA: TGCGCCAGCAGCGGCGCCGAGCGGGACTACAATGAGCAGTTCTTC. The chain is built from TRBV5-1 and TRBJ2-1, with 7 nucleotides matching TRBD2. The CDR3 is 15 amino acids. The J segment lost 3 bases and the V segment lost 4 bases, leaving 7 bases of the junction unmatched. Germline CDR1 and CDR2: SGHRS and YFSETQ.

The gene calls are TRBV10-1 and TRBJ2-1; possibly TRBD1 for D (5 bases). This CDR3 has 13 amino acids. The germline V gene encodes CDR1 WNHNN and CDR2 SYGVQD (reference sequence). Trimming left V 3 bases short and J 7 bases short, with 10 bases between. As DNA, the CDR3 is TGCGCCAGCAGTGACCCAGGGATAAATGAGCAGTTCTTC. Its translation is CASSDPGINEQFF.

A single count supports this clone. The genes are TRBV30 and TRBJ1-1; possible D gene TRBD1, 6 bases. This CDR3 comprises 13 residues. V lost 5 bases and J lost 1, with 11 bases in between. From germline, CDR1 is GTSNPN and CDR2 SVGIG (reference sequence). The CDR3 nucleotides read TGTGCCTGGTACAGGGCTTGGAACACTGAAGCTTTCTTT. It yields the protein CAWYRAWNTEAFF. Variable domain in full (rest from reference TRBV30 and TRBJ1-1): SQTIHQWPATLVQPVGSPLSLECTVEGTSNPNLYWYRQAAGRGLQLLFYSVGIGQISSEVPQNLSASRPQDRQFILSSKKLLLSDSGFYLCAWYRAWNTEAFFGQGTRLTVV.